This entry lists 29 T cell receptor beta chains sequenced from one sample in a study of vaccination effects on CD4 cells after COVID-19. The antigens these receptors bind are not known. Generated by immunoSEQ multiplex PCR, the TCRdb table keeps only in-frame clones and is missing some. This table holds around 71,000 clones, approximately 70% found once. Antigen-specific CD4+ T cells expanded by the ViraFEST assay with viral peptide pools were then sequenced. When around 9 days of culture had elapsed, CD4+ T cells were isolated. Testing of the vaccine recipients showed negative nucleocapsid antibodies and no prior SARS-CoV-2 infection. Sample: CD4+ T cells from PBMCs cultured with HCoV-OC43 spike peptides, taken before COVID-19 vaccination. Subset of the sample: HCoV-OC43 spike overlapping peptide pool stimulation. Every receptor here comes from a human donor who received a COVID-19 vaccine.

The V gene is TRBV6-1, the J gene TRBJ1-6; D not certain. The length of the CDR3 is 15 residues. The ends were cut back, 1 base at V and 7 bases at J, with 11 bases in the middle. CDR1 is MNHNS and CDR2 is SASEGT in the germline V gene. The CDR3 loop reads CASSEGARANSPLHF. DNA of the CDR3: TGTGCCAGCAGTGAAGGAGCCAGAGCAAATTCACCCCTCCACTTT.

The chain carries TRBV6-5 and TRBJ1-4; D may be TRBD1 (6 bases). Germline V gene lookup returns CDR1 MNHEY and CDR2 SVGAGI. Between the trimmed V and J ends, which lost 0 bases and 8 bases, there was a span of 10 bases. The CDR3 totals 14 residues. The CDR3 coding sequence is TGTGCCAGCAGTTACTCACAGGGCCGAGAAAAACTGTTTTTT. It translates to CASSYSQGREKLFF.

This sequence joins TRBV10-1 and TRBJ2-1; the match to TRBD2 covers 10 bases. CDR1 WNHNN and CDR2 SYGVQD come from the germline V gene (reference sequence). J lost 2 bases, V lost 10 bases, and 11 bases had no gene match. This CDR3 has 16 residues. CDR3 region: CANSGGASVAYNEQFF. The CDR3 DNA reads TGCGCCAACAGCGGGGGGGCCTCTGTCGCCTACAATGAGCAGTTCTTC.

The chain carries TRBV30 and TRBJ1-1; D is uncertain. Looked up from germline, CDR1 is GTSNPN and CDR2 is SVGIG (reference sequence). V shed 3 bases and J shed 11 bases, with 10 bases lying between them. The CDR3 has 10 amino acids. CDR3 nucleotides: TGTGCCTGGAGGGGCCGGGAGGCTTTCTTT. Its translation is CAWRGREAFF.

The chain carries TRBV5-1 and TRBJ1-1, with TRBD1 identical over 9 bases. V lost 2 bases, J lost 3 bases, and 5 bases stayed unmatched. This CDR3 contains 15 residues. In germline, CDR1 is SGHRS, CDR2 YFSETQ. DNA for the CDR3: TGCGCCAGCAGCTTAGGACAGGGGTATTACACTGAAGCTTTCTTT. Its protein product is CASSLGQGYYTEAFF.

This clone turned up a few times. This chain joins TRBV18 and TRBJ1-1; D unresolved. Germline loops: CDR1 KGHSH, CDR2 LQKENI. The length of the CDR3 is 14 residues. V was pared by 4 bases and J by 1 base, with 10 bases between. The CDR3 bases are TGTGCCAGCTCACGAAACGGTGGGAACACTGAAGCTTTCTTT. It yields the protein CASSRNGGNTEAFF. Full variable domain (remainder filled in from reference TRBV18 and TRBJ1-1): NAGVMQNPRHLVRRRGQEARLRCSPMKGHSHVYWYRQLPEEGLKFMVYLQKENIIDESGMPKERFSAEFPKEGPSILRIQQVVRGDSAAYFCASSRNGGNTEAFFGQGTRLTVV.

The chain joins TRBV2 to TRBJ2-5; D is undetermined. Trimming took 2 bases from V and 5 from J, leaving 9 bases between them. The CDR3 consists of 13 residues. Germline CDR1 SNHLY, CDR2 FYNNEI. The CDR3 sequence is CASSELGSETQYF. The CDR3 DNA reads TGTGCCAGCAGTGAACTCGGGTCCGAGACCCAGTACTTC. The whole variable domain, remainder taken from reference TRBV2 and TRBJ2-5, is EPEVTQTPSHQVTQMGQEVILRCVPISNHLYFYWYRQILGQKVEFLVSFYNNEISEKSEIFDDQFSVERPDGSNFTLKIRSTKLEDSAMYFCASSELGSETQYFGPGTRLLVL.

There are a few counts of this clone. This chain uses TRBV6-5 with TRBJ1-4; 7 bases fit TRBD1. The CDR3 is 15 residues long. J lost 8 bases, V lost 6 bases, and 12 bases had no gene match. Germline CDR1 MNHEY, CDR2 SVGAGI. The CDR3 loop is CASRDTGVGGEKLFF. The CDR3 nucleotides are TGTGCCAGCAGGGACACAGGGGTCGGTGGGGAAAAACTGTTTTTT.

This chain joins TRBV30 and TRBJ1-3, with TRBD1 matching 7 bases. V was pared by 4 bases and J by 0 bases, with 3 bases of the junction left unmatched. The CDR3 covers 14 residues. Germline values: CDR1 GTSNPN, CDR2 SVGIG (reference sequence). This CDR3 is CAWTRTGSGNTIYF. For the CDR3, the DNA is TGTGCCTGGACTCGGACAGGCTCTGGAAACACCATATATTTT. Filled out from reference TRBV30 and TRBJ1-3, the complete variable domain reads SQTIHQWPATLVQPVGSPLSLECTVEGTSNPNLYWYRQAAGRGLQLLFYSVGIGQISSEVPQNLSASRPQDRQFILSSKKLLLSDSGFYLCAWTRTGSGNTIYFGEGSWLTVV.

This chain links TRBV5-8 with TRBJ1-2, with D possibly TRBD1 on 5 matching bases. Deletions cut 0 bases from V and 6 bases from J, with 9 bases between. The CDR3 totals 13 residues. The germline CDR1 and CDR2 sequences are SGHTS and YDEGEE. The CDR3 loop is CASSLGQGDGYTF. The CDR3 region has the DNA TGTGCCAGCAGCTTGGGTCAGGGTGATGGCTACACCTTC. Supplemented by reference TRBV5-8 and TRBJ1-2, the full variable domain reads EAGVTQSPTHLIKTRGQQATLRCSPISGHTSVYWYQQALGLGLQFLLWYDEGEERNRGNFPPRFSGRQFPNYSSELNVNALELEDSALYLCASSLGQGDGYTFGSGTRLTVV.

The chain joins TRBV18 to TRBJ2-5, with 10 bases aligning to TRBD2. The V gene end was trimmed by 1 base and the J gene end by 0 bases; junction bases not matched to a gene: 2. This CDR3 has 16 amino acids. Germline loops: CDR1 KGHSH, CDR2 LQKENI. The CDR3 sequence: CASSPLLAGDQETQYF. Here the CDR3 DNA reads TGTGCCAGCTCACCACTCCTAGCGGGGGACCAAGAGACCCAGTACTTC. Combining the CDR3 with reference TRBV18 and TRBJ2-5 gives the whole variable domain NAGVMQNPRHLVRRRGQEARLRCSPMKGHSHVYWYRQLPEEGLKFMVYLQKENIIDESGMPKERFSAEFPKEGPSILRIQQVVRGDSAAYFCASSPLLAGDQETQYFGPGTRLLVL.

The chain joins TRBV6-5 to TRBJ2-3; 8 bases agree with TRBD1. CDR1 and CDR2 (germline): MNHEY, SVGAGI. V was pared by 6 bases and J by 0 bases, with 5 bases of the junction left unmatched. The CDR3 has 15 residues. The CDR3 nucleotides are TGTGCCAGCAGCCCATGGACAGGGAGCACAGATACGCAGTATTTT. Its translation is CASSPWTGSTDTQYF.

This chain joins TRBV6-5 and TRBJ1-2; 11 nucleotides agree with TRBD1. Germline assignment: CDR1 MNHEY and CDR2 SVGAGI. The CDR3 has 14 amino acids. J was trimmed by 7 bases and V by 5 bases; bases with no gene match: 6. CDR3 protein: CASSRTGGTSGYTF. Here the CDR3 DNA reads TGTGCCAGCAGTCGGACAGGGGGCACAAGTGGCTACACCTTC.

Only one count was recorded for this clone. The chain employs TRBV3-1 (or the pseudogene TRBV3-2) and TRBJ2-2; 9 bases agree with TRBD1. The germline V gene has CDR1 LGHDT and CDR2 YNNKEL (reference sequence). The CDR3 runs 15 residues. The J segment lost 4 bases and the V segment lost 5 bases, leaving 5 bases of the junction unmatched. In nucleotides, the CDR3 is TGTGCCAGCAGCTTCGGACAGGGGCCCACCGGGGAGCTGTTTTTT. It is translated as CASSFGQGPTGELFF.

This clone has a single count. The rearrangement joins TRBV19 to TRBJ1-1; 11 bases fit TRBD1. CDR3 length: 17 amino acids. V gave up 3 bases and J gave up 2 bases; unmatched junction bases: 8. Germline V gives CDR1 LNHDA, CDR2 SQIVND (reference sequence). The chain's CDR3 is CASSMGTGGGINTEAFF. The CDR3 DNA reads as TGTGCCAGTAGTATGGGGACAGGGGGGGGGATCAACACTGAAGCTTTCTTT.

The chain has TRBV30 and TRBJ2-3; TRBD1 might be the D (7 bases). Germline CDR1 is GTSNPN and CDR2 is SVGIG (reference sequence). The CDR3 consists of 16 residues. The V end was cut by 4 bases, the J end by 4 bases, with 21 bases between. The CDR3 region is CAWNRGAGGLSDTQYF. The CDR3 nucleotides read TGTGCCTGGAATAGGGGGGCAGGGGGATTATCAGATACGCAGTATTTT.

This clone was seen only a few times. The chain links TRBV19 to TRBJ1-5; D uncertain. V lost 8 bases and J lost 3, with 11 bases in between. Germline CDR1 reads LNHDA; CDR2 reads SQIVND (reference sequence). CDR3 length: 13 residues. The chain's CDR3 is CASRRRVNQPQHF. The CDR3 DNA reads TGTGCCAGTCGCCGACGGGTCAATCAGCCCCAGCATTTT. Supplemented by reference TRBV19 and TRBJ1-5, the full variable domain reads DGGITQSPKYLFRKEGQNVTLSCEQNLNHDAMYWYRQDPGQGLRLIYYSQIVNDFQKGDIAEGYSVSREKKESFPLTVTSAQKNPTAFYLCASRRRVNQPQHFGDGTRLSIL.

The chain recombines TRBV11-2 with TRBJ2-1, with 11 bases lining up with TRBD2. The CDR3 covers 15 residues. V shed 8 bases, J shed 0 bases, and the junction held 3 bases outside the gene matches. CDR1 and CDR2 (germline): SGHAT, FQNNGV. In DNA, the CDR3 is TGTGCCAGCCGTAGCGGGGGGGACTCCTACAATGAGCAGTTCTTC. This gives the protein CASRSGGDSYNEQFF.

The chain combines TRBV5-7 with TRBJ1-3; no clear D gene. TRBV5-7 is recorded as an ORF, its role being uncertain. Trimming shortened V by 4 bases and J by 2 bases, and 22 bases separated the two germline ends. The CDR3 covers 18 residues. The CDR3 sequence is CASSTVGYLRIAGNTIYF. The DNA of the CDR3 is TGTGCCAGCAGCACGGTGGGTTATCTCCGGATTGCTGGAAACACCATATATTTT.

This chain uses TRBV7-9 with TRBJ2-1; no firm D call. CDR1 is SEHNR and CDR2 is FQNEAQ in the germline V gene (reference sequence). Trimming left V 2 bases short and J 4 bases short, with 9 bases between. The CDR3 consists of 14 residues. The CDR3 loop reads CASSLWTQYNEQFF. The CDR3 nucleotides are TGTGCCAGCAGCTTATGGACCCAATACAATGAGCAGTTCTTC.

V gene TRBV3-1 (or the pseudogene TRBV3-2) combines with J gene TRBJ2-5; 7 bases line up with TRBD1. The CDR3 is 14 amino acids. Per the germline V gene, CDR1 is LGHDT and CDR2 is YNNKEL (reference sequence). Germline trimming cut 1 base from V and 3 bases from J; bases unmatched to any gene: 2. CDR3 protein: CASSQAGTEETQYF. For the CDR3, the DNA is TGTGCCAGCAGCCAAGCCGGGACAGAAGAGACCCAGTACTTC.

This sequence joins TRBV4-2 and TRBJ2-1, with 8 bases matching TRBD2. J was trimmed by 3 bases and V by 1 base; bases with no gene match: 20. The germline CDR1 and CDR2 sequences are LGHNA and YNFKEQ. CDR3 length: 21 amino acids. The CDR3 protein is CASSQARGADTSPKSYNEQFF. As DNA, the CDR3 is TGTGCCAGCAGCCAAGCGCGGGGGGCCGACACATCCCCGAAGAGCTACAATGAGCAGTTCTTC.

V usage is TRBV27 and J usage is TRBJ2-1; 8 bases match TRBD1. Germline assignment: CDR1 MNHEY and CDR2 SMNVEV (reference sequence). After removal of 4 bases from V and 5 bases from J, the junction contained 4 bases not matched to a gene. The CDR3 has 14 residues. DNA for the CDR3: TGTGCCAGCAGTTCCCCGACAGGGGACAATGAGCAGTTCTTC. Translating gives CASSSPTGDNEQFF.

This clone was observed a few times. The V call is TRBV29-1, the J call TRBJ1-5; TRBD1 agrees at 8 bases. Germline CDR1 is SQVTM and CDR2 is ANQGSEA. J was trimmed by 4 bases and V by 0 bases; bases with no gene match: 8. The CDR3 extends over 16 amino acids. For the CDR3, the DNA is TGCAGCGTTGAAGACCCGCGACAGGGGAATAATCAGCCCCAGCATTTT. It translates to CSVEDPRQGNNQPQHF.

The V call is TRBV2, the J call TRBJ2-5; the D call may be TRBD1 or TRBD2 (5 bases each). Trimming left V 6 bases short and J 5 bases short, with 10 bases between. CDR3 size: 12 residues. From germline, CDR1 is SNHLY and CDR2 FYNNEI. In nucleotides, the CDR3 is TGTGCCAGCAGGGGGGATGAGGAGACCCAGTACTTC. Translated: CASRGDEETQYF.

The V and J genes are TRBV28 and TRBJ2-7, with TRBD1 as a possible D gene (5 bases). This CDR3 comprises 14 residues. The V gene lost 3 bases and the J gene lost 7 bases, with 16 bases spanning the gap. Germline loops: CDR1 MDHEN, CDR2 SYDVKM. CDR3 nucleotide sequence: TGTGCCAGCAGTTTCGGGCAGGGCCTTCGTGAGCAGTACGTC. Protein sequence: CASSFGQGLREQYV.

The chain recombines TRBV28 with TRBJ1-1; D is ambiguous. Germline CDR1 reads MDHEN; CDR2 reads SYDVKM. The CDR3 spans 12 residues. The V end was cut by 8 bases, the J end by 2 bases, with 9 bases between. The CDR3 bases are TGTGCCAGCCACGACGGCAACACTGAAGCTTTCTTT. Its protein product is CASHDGNTEAFF.

The V gene is TRBV6-5, the J gene TRBJ1-3; 9 nucleotides match TRBD1. This CDR3 is built from 14 residues. With V trimmed by 6 bases and J by 3 bases, 3 bases remained unmatched. In germline, CDR1 is MNHEY, CDR2 SVGAGI. The CDR3 DNA reads TGTGCCAGCAGCGAGGACAGGGGTGGAAACACCATATATTTT. Translation: CASSEDRGGNTIYF.

The V gene is TRBV5-1, the J gene TRBJ1-3; no definite D call. V was cut by 5 bases and J by 3 bases, with 15 bases left in between. This CDR3 has 15 residues. The germline gives CDR1 SGHRS, CDR2 YFSETQ. DNA for the CDR3: TGCGCCAGCAGAGAGTGGACGGGCCGTGGAAACACCATATATTTT. Amino acids: CASREWTGRGNTIYF.